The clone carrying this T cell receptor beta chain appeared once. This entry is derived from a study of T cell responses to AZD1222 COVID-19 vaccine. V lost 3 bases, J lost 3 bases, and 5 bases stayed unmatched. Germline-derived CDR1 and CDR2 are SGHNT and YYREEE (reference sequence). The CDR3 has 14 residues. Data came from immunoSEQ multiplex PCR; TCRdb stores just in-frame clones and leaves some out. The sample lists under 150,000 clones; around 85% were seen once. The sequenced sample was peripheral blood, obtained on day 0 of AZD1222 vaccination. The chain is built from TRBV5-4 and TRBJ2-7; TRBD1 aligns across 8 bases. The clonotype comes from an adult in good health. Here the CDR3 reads CASSSRQGHYEQYF. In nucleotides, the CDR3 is TGTGCCAGCAGCTCCCGACAGGGGCACTACGAGCAGTACTTC.